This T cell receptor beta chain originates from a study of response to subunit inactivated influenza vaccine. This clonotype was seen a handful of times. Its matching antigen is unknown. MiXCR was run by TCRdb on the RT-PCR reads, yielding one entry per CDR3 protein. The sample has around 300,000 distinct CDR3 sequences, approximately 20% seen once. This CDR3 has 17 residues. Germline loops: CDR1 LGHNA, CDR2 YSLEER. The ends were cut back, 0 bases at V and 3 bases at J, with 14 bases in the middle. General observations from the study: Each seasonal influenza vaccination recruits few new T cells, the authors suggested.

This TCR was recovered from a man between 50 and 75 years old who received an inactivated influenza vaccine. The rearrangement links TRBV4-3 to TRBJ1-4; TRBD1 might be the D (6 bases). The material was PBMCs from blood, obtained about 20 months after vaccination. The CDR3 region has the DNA TGCGCCAGCAGCCAAGAAGGGGGGATAGGGCCTAATGAAAAACTGTTTTTT. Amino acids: CASSQEGGIGPNEKLFF.